This T cell receptor (beta chain) was sequenced in a study of control samples from healthy donors and cancer patients. Trimming removed 3 bases at V and 7 bases at J, with 7 bases between. This CDR3 spans 12 amino acids. Germline V gives CDR1 LGHDT, CDR2 YNNKEL (reference sequence). Sequencing used immunoSEQ multiplex PCR; TCRdb keeps in-frame clones, though not all of them. The sample has 30,000 to 35,000 clones, 85% to 90% seen once; the top ten hold more than 1.5%. Sequencing was performed on PBMCs. This sequence originates from a woman aged 35 to 49 with lung cancer. J is TRBJ1-5 and V is TRBV3-1 (or the pseudogene TRBV3-2), with unresolved D. CDR3 in amino acids: CASSQKGQPQHF. CDR3 nucleotide sequence: TGTGCCAGCAGCCAGAAAGGCCAGCCCCAGCATTTT.